One TCR beta chain is described in this entry. Other DNA sequences in this sample translate to the same CDR3. This record comes from a study of T cell changes during pregnancy in multiple sclerosis. Sequenced by immunoSEQ multiplex PCR; TCRdb stores in-frame clones only, minus some. The sample gives tens of thousands of clones, around 92% of which show up once; about 0.21% is in the top ten. V lost 8 bases to trimming and J lost 0 bases, with 14 bases between them. This CDR3 comprises 15 residues. CDR1 and CDR2 from the germline V gene are SGHAT and FQNNGV. Material: CD4+ T cells from peripheral blood mononuclear cells, obtained in the second trimester of pregnancy. This sequence originates from a female donor with multiple sclerosis, enrolled in a pregnancy study. The chain uses TRBV11-2 and TRBJ2-1, with D unresolved. CDR3 region: CASSSTLSSYNEQFF. For the CDR3, the DNA is TGTGCCAGCTCAAGCACTCTAAGCTCCTACAATGAGCAGTTCTTC.